A single sample gave rise to the 23 T cell receptor beta chains below, sequenced in a study of beta chain features in type 1 diabetes. Study-wide findings and caveats: Among all four CD4+ subsets, Type 1 diabetes patients had TCRB CDR3s that were moderately but significantly shorter.

What was sequenced were expressed TCRB transcripts, since all of the isolated RNA had been reverse transcribed. Sequencing was performed with immunoSEQ multiplex PCR; in TCRdb, only in-frame clones are kept and a portion is missing. The table lists about 99,000 clones, around 30% of them singletons, with 0.5% to 0.55% in the top ten. Their antigens are not known. Sample: central memory CD4+ T cells from blood. The receptors here all came from a woman aged 18-29 years with type 1 diabetes.

The table lists this clone with a few counts. This sequence joins TRBV9 and TRBJ1-3; no reliable D call. The length of the CDR3 is 15 residues. CDR1 is SGDLS and CDR2 is YYNGEE in the germline V gene. V shed 4 bases and J shed 0 bases, with 11 bases lying between them. CDR3 sequence: CASSPQIGSGNTIYF. The CDR3 DNA sequence: TGTGCCAGCAGCCCTCAAATCGGCTCTGGAAACACCATATATTTT.

The rearrangement links TRBV5-1 to TRBJ1-3; 9 bases agree with TRBD1. The ends lost 4 bases at V and 8 bases at J; junction bases unmatched: 4. The CDR3 consists of 13 residues. CDR1 is SGHRS and CDR2 is YFSETQ in the germline V gene. CDR3 residues: CASSGQGLDTIYF. The CDR3 coding sequence is TGCGCCAGCAGCGGACAGGGGCTGGACACCATATATTTT.

This clone was recorded a few times. The chain uses TRBV7-3 and TRBJ2-5; the D gene is possibly TRBD1 (6 bases). The CDR3 is 13 amino acids. Trimming took off 5 bases at V and 2 bases at J, with 9 bases between the two ends. Germline V gene sequence: CDR1 SGHTA, CDR2 FQGTGA. CDR3 in amino acids: CASSRGHQETQYF. The CDR3, as DNA: TGTGCCAGCAGCCGGGGACATCAAGAGACCCAGTACTTC.

The table lists this clone with a few counts. The CDR3 spells CARSRGSNQPQHF. The CDR3, as DNA: TGTGCCCGGTCGCGGGGAAGCAATCAGCCCCAGCATTTT. V gene TRBV30 combines with J gene TRBJ1-5; D gene uncertain. The V end was cut by 8 bases, the J end by 1 base, with 12 bases between. This CDR3 is built from 13 residues. Germline CDR1 GTSNPN, CDR2 SVGIG (reference sequence).

The V gene is TRBV15, the J gene TRBJ1-1; 8 bases agree with TRBD1. Looked up from germline, CDR1 is LNHNV and CDR2 is YYDKDF (reference sequence). J gave up 4 bases and V 3 bases, and 7 bases lay outside the gene matches. This CDR3 has 15 amino acids. The CDR3 DNA reads as TGTGCCACCAGCAGCCTACAGGGGGATGGCACTGAAGCTTTCTTT. Encoded protein: CATSSLQGDGTEAFF.

This clone was observed once. The genes are TRBV5-4 and TRBJ2-5, with 9 bases lining up with TRBD2. The CDR3 spans 15 residues. Trimming took 2 bases from V and 4 from J; bases not matched to a gene: 6. Germline lookup yields CDR1 SGHNT and CDR2 YYREEE (reference sequence). CDR3 coding DNA: TGTGCCAGCAGCTTAGGCGGGAGGGCCCGAGAGACCCAGTACTTC. Translating gives CASSLGGRARETQYF.

The gene calls are TRBV28 and TRBJ2-7; 10 bases match TRBD2. After removal of 8 bases from V and 3 bases from J, the junction contained 1 base not matched to a gene. Germline CDR1 MDHEN, CDR2 SYDVKM. The length of the CDR3 is 12 residues. Here the CDR3 DNA reads TGTGCCAGCCGGACTAGCGGCTACGAGCAGTACTTC. It is translated as CASRTSGYEQYF.

This clone was seen more than once but under ten times. The chain recombines TRBV7-2 with TRBJ2-7; 8 bases are a match to TRBD2. Trimming cost V 5 bases and J 2 bases; bases outside gene matches: 5. The CDR3 has 14 residues. Germline V CDR1 and CDR2: SGHTA, FQGNSA. CDR3 nucleotide sequence: TGTGCCAGCAGCCAGCGGGAGAAACCCTACGAGCAGTACTTC. This translates into CASSQREKPYEQYF.

This clone was detected only a few times. The chain combines TRBV6-1 with TRBJ2-7, with TRBD1 matching over 7 bases. The junction had 13 bases not matched to a gene; V was cut back by 7 bases and J by 4 bases. Germline CDR1 reads MNHNS; CDR2 reads SASEGT. The CDR3 sequence is 15 residues long. The CDR3 DNA follows: TGTGCCAGCATGCCCCTTAAAGGGGGCGGGTACGAGCAGTACTTC. Protein product: CASMPLKGGGYEQYF.

In its sample, this clone was seen a few times. The rearrangement links TRBV11-2 to TRBJ1-1, with D unresolved. The CDR3 has 13 residues. V dropped 5 bases and J dropped 6 bases, with 13 bases sitting between them. Germline values: CDR1 SGHAT, CDR2 FQNNGV. DNA of the CDR3: TGTGCCAGCAGCCCCCGGAGGGTAGCTGAAGCTTTCTTT. Translating gives CASSPRRVAEAFF.

The CDR3 sequence: CASSLVTGVGNIQYF. The CDR3 nucleotides read TGTGCCAGCAGCTTGGTTACAGGGGTGGGAAACATTCAGTACTTC. V and J are TRBV5-4 and TRBJ2-4; 7 bases are a match to TRBD1. This CDR3 comprises 15 residues. Germline CDR1 reads SGHNT; CDR2 reads YYREEE (reference sequence). J was trimmed by 6 bases and V by 0 bases; bases with no gene match: 6.

This clone was detected only a few times. The V and J genes are TRBV7-9 and TRBJ2-5; 10 nucleotides line up with TRBD2. This CDR3 has 14 amino acids. Losses at the gene ends were 4 bases for V and 5 bases for J; bases not matched to a gene: 4. Germline V gives CDR1 SEHNR, CDR2 FQNEAQ (reference sequence). This chain's CDR3 is CASSSSGSAETQYF. The CDR3 DNA follows: TGTGCCAGCAGCTCTAGCGGGAGTGCGGAGACCCAGTACTTC. Supplemented by reference TRBV7-9 and TRBJ2-5, the full variable domain reads DTGVSQNPRHKITKRGQNVTFRCDPISEHNRLYWYRQTLGQGPEFLTYFQNEAQLEKSRLLSDRFSAERPKGSFSTLEIQRTEQGDSAMYLCASSSSGSAETQYFGPGTRLLVL.

In DNA form, the CDR3 reads TGTGCCAGCAGCTTATGGGGGCTAGCGGATCAAGAGACCCAGTACTTC. It specifies CASSLWGLADQETQYF. The chain has TRBV7-9 and TRBJ2-5, with D perhaps TRBD2 (7 bases). The CDR3 sequence is 16 residues long. The V gene lost 2 bases and the J gene lost 2 bases, with 15 bases spanning the gap. In germline, CDR1 is SEHNR, CDR2 FQNEAQ (reference sequence).

CDR3 sequence reads: CASSPWQGLDGYTF. As DNA, the CDR3 is TGTGCCAGTAGTCCCTGGCAGGGATTGGATGGCTACACCTTC. V is TRBV19 and J is TRBJ1-2; a weak D match, TRBD1 (5 bases). The germline gives CDR1 LNHDA, CDR2 SQIVND (reference sequence). This CDR3 comprises 14 residues. The V gene lost 5 bases and the J gene lost 6 bases, with 16 bases spanning the gap.

The V gene is TRBV28, the J gene TRBJ1-3; D not resolved. V lost 3 bases, J lost 0 bases, and 15 bases lay in between. The germline CDR1 and CDR2 sequences are MDHEN and SYDVKM. The CDR3 covers 17 residues. The DNA for the CDR3 is TGTGCCAGCAGTTTCCCTCATGGGAGAAACTCTGGAAACACCATATATTTT. Residues: CASSFPHGRNSGNTIYF.

CDR3 residues: CASSRTGGQETQYF. CDR3 in DNA: TGTGCCAGCAGTCGGACAGGGGGACAAGAGACCCAGTACTTC. The gene calls are TRBV28 and TRBJ2-5; TRBD1 agrees at 10 bases. After removal of 5 bases from V and 2 bases from J, the junction contained 2 bases not matched to a gene. This CDR3 spans 14 amino acids. Per germline, CDR1 MDHEN and CDR2 SYDVKM.

The J gene is TRBJ2-2, the V gene TRBV29-1, with 15 bases fitting TRBD2. The CDR3 has 18 residues. Trimming at V came to 4 bases and at J to 5 bases, leaving 11 bases not matched to a gene. From germline, CDR1 is SQVTM and CDR2 ANQGSEA. CDR3: CSVGGTSGRRPTTGELFF. The CDR3 DNA sequence: TGCAGCGTTGGGGGGACTAGCGGGAGGAGACCAACAACCGGGGAGCTGTTTTTT.

The chain combines TRBV2 with TRBJ2-2; D perhaps matches TRBD2 (5 bases). The germline V gene has CDR1 SNHLY and CDR2 FYNNEI. With 6 bases removed from V and 3 bases from J, the gap between germline ends came to 8 bases. The CDR3 length is 13 residues. CDR3 amino acids: CASRRTYTGELFF. In DNA form, the CDR3 reads TGTGCCAGCAGGCGGACTTACACCGGGGAGCTGTTTTTT. Complete variable domain (other parts from reference TRBV2 and TRBJ2-2): EPEVTQTPSHQVTQMGQEVILRCVPISNHLYFYWYRQILGQKVEFLVSFYNNEISEKSEIFDDQFSVERPDGSNFTLKIRSTKLEDSAMYFCASRRTYTGELFFGEGSRLTVL.

This chain joins TRBV5-4 and TRBJ1-1; D may be TRBD1 (6 bases). CDR3 length: 13 amino acids. From germline, CDR1 is SGHNT and CDR2 YYREEE (reference sequence). Trimming took off 4 bases at V and 10 bases at J, with 17 bases between the two ends. The CDR3 DNA sequence: TGTGCCAGCAGCCTAAACTACAGGGAAGGAGCTTTCTTT. Translation gives CASSLNYREGAFF.

The gene calls are TRBV19 and TRBJ2-1; 13 nucleotides align to TRBD2. In germline, CDR1 is LNHDA, CDR2 SQIVND (reference sequence). V shed 4 bases, J shed 9 bases, and the junction held 3 bases outside the gene matches. The length of the CDR3 is 14 residues. The CDR3 nucleotides read TGTGCCAGTAGTAGACTAGCGGGAGGCGGTGAGCAGTTCTTC. The encoded protein is CASSRLAGGGEQFF. Combining the CDR3 with reference TRBV19 and TRBJ2-1 gives the whole variable domain DGGITQSPKYLFRKEGQNVTLSCEQNLNHDAMYWYRQDPGQGLRLIYYSQIVNDFQKGDIAEGYSVSREKKESFPLTVTSAQKNPTAFYLCASSRLAGGGEQFFGPGTRLTVL.

The chain has TRBV9 and TRBJ2-1; D remains ambiguous. CDR1 SGDLS and CDR2 YYNGEE come from the germline V gene. The ends were cut back, 0 bases at V and 0 bases at J, with 10 bases in the middle. The CDR3 extends over 16 amino acids. In nucleotides, the CDR3 is TGTGCCAGCAGCGTAGGGTACTCTAGCTCCTACAATGAGCAGTTCTTC. Translated, it gives CASSVGYSSSYNEQFF. Using reference TRBV9 and TRBJ2-1 for the parts outside the CDR3, the full variable domain is DSGVTQTPKHLITATGQRVTLRCSPRSGDLSVYWYQQSLDQGLQFLIQYYNGEERAKGNILERFSAQQFPDLHSELNLSSLELGDSALYFCASSVGYSSSYNEQFFGPGTRLTVL.

In its sample, this clone was seen a few times. The rearrangement joins TRBV19 to TRBJ1-5; D ambiguous. CDR3 length equals 13 residues. Germline V gene lookup returns CDR1 LNHDA and CDR2 SQIVND (reference sequence). V was cut by 6 bases and J by 3 bases, with 9 bases left in between. CDR3 nucleotide sequence: TGTGCCAGTAGCCCTACTTACAATCAGCCCCAGCATTTT. Encoded protein: CASSPTYNQPQHF. Filled out from reference TRBV19 and TRBJ1-5, the complete variable domain reads DGGITQSPKYLFRKEGQNVTLSCEQNLNHDAMYWYRQDPGQGLRLIYYSQIVNDFQKGDIAEGYSVSREKKESFPLTVTSAQKNPTAFYLCASSPTYNQPQHFGDGTRLSIL.

V is TRBV14 and J is TRBJ1-2; 10 bases fit TRBD1. Germline CDR1 SGHDN, CDR2 FVKESK. The CDR3 runs to 18 residues. The J segment lost 2 bases and the V segment lost 4 bases, leaving 13 bases of the junction unmatched. The CDR3, as DNA: TGTGCCAGCAGCCCATTTGAGGGACAGGGGATTTTGAACTATGGCTACACCTTC. It translates to CASSPFEGQGILNYGYTF.